This paragraph reports one T cell receptor beta chain. These data are taken from a study of blood T cell repertoires in COVID-19. Study overall: The origin of the acute and convalescent COVID-19 samples was the United States, Italy and Spain. T cells, B-cell-depleted T cells, or PBMCs provided the cDNA or gDNA that served as material.

TCRdb's table, derived via immunoSEQ multiplex PCR, lists solely in-frame clones and lacks some. The sample lists 130,000 to 150,000 clones; approximately 85% were seen once. Enrolled during active infection, Seattle patients were then followed longitudinally. The sequenced sample consisted of peripheral blood. This clonotype was sampled from an older woman with COVID-19, enrolled during active disease.

The CDR3 nucleotides read TGTGCCAGCAGCTTGGCCCGGGAAGGCTATGGCTACACCTTC. Translation: CASSLAREGYGYTF. This sequence joins TRBV5-6 and TRBJ1-2, with D hard to call. The V end lost 0 bases, the J end lost 4 bases, and 10 bases lay between the germline ends. Germline V gives CDR1 SGHDT, CDR2 YYEEEE. The CDR3 is 14 residues long.